The T cell receptor (beta chain) under discussion was sequenced for a study of preoperative IRX-2 immunotherapy in early breast cancer (dated by TCRdb to between 2018 and 2021). About this clone itself: The antigen this receptor binds is unknown. The sample holds no much larger clone one base away, and base qualities are not on file.

The treatment or condition label corresponds to: preoperative locoregional IRX-2 cytokine immunotherapy. The samples were obtained from a phase Ib study in which preoperative, locoregional IRX-2 cytokine immunotherapy intended to prime immune responses was tested. Before surgery, IRX-2 was given to the donors, who were patients with early-stage breast cancer. Library construction relied on the immunoSEQ multiplex PCR assay. Sourced from immuneACCESS, this table was stored by TCRdb with only in-frame sequences that have V and J called. A share of the clones is absent; for the studies checked, an unresolved V gene accounts for under half, and the remainder has no known explanation. The sample records approximately 31,000 clones, approximately 89% of which are singletons. Roughly 1.6% of the sample lies in the top ten. The receptor's source is a human donor with breast cancer. The sample in question was tumor tissue, obtained after IRX-2 immunotherapy.

The CDR3 protein sequence reads: CASTPTGTGGEKLFF. The bases are TGTGCCAGCACCCCAACCGGGACGGGGGGCGAAAAACTGTTTTTT. The sequence links TRBV25-1 to TRBJ1-4; TRBD1 is a weak D gene call, 6 bases matching. V loses 7 bases, J loses 8 bases, and the germline ends lie 20 bases apart. CDR1 and CDR2, per the germline V gene, are MGHDK and SYGVNS. The CDR3 has 15 amino acids, counting the end cysteine and phenylalanine. Only CDR3 DNA is held: 45 bases, read in frame from base 1.